This T cell receptor beta chain was sequenced during a study of Graves' ophthalmopathy and Graves' hyperthyroidism. Study-level information: If no ophthalmopathy appeared within 18 months of follow-up, hyperthyroidism was termed stable.

Amplifying from RNA transcripts, the study obtained TCR beta CDR3 regions. The workflow started with a first-round RT-PCR run with HTBI primers and then moved on to a second-round multiplex PCR. TCRdb re-called the multiplex PCR reads with MiXCR, one entry per CDR3 protein. The data hold some 1.1 million distinct CDR3 sequences, with about two fifths observed a single time. At least ten counts were recorded for this clonotype. No antigen is known for it. The germline V gene encodes CDR1 DFQATT and CDR2 SNEGSKA (reference sequence). V lost 6 bases and J lost 5; bases outside the gene matches: 12. This CDR3 region has 14 residues. The study, taken as a whole, reports: The model predicted ophthalmopathy progression with over 60% sensitivity and under 75% specificity. Most expanded clonotypes from thyroid (those above 0.001 frequency) were also found in blood.

The origin of this receptor is an adult man with Graves' hyperthyroidism. The chain couples TRBV20-1 to TRBJ2-7, with TRBD1 matching over 8 bases. The sequenced sample was peripheral blood or thyroid tissue (not recorded which). The CDR3 DNA reads as TGCAGTGCGCGACCCCAGGACAGGGTCCACGAGCAGTACTTC. Protein product: CSARPQDRVHEQYF.